The TCR beta chain under discussion was sequenced for a study of T cells expressing NK-cell markers. The CDR3 spans 15 residues. TCRdb re-called the 5' RACE reads; one entry per CDR3 protein, DNA not given. This repertoire includes some 300,000 distinct CDR3 sequences. The specimen sequenced was blood T cells: a sorted CD56 or NKG2C T cell subset, CD4+ or CD8+ T cells, or bulk PBMC T cells (not recorded which). The TCR originated in a man younger than 30 in good health. The chain joins TRBV12-3 or TRBV12-4 to TRBJ2-7; as DNA is missing, the TRBD2 call by TCRdb cannot be tested. This CDR3 is CASSLGRLAALEQYF.